This TCR beta chain was recovered during a study of blood T cell repertoires in COVID-19. Study-wide context: Collection of acute and convalescent COVID-19 samples took place in the United States, Italy and Spain. The cDNA or gDNA used as material had been derived from T cells, B-cell-depleted T cells, or PBMCs.

Per the original data handling: Reference gene primers were amplified, and this amplification served to estimate nucleated cell counts. This table comes from immunoSEQ multiplex PCR, and its TCRdb copy is limited to in-frame clones, with some not included. From that table come the V and J calls and clone size; the DNA was used to work out D and trimming. The table lists about 69,000 clones, roughly 89% of them singletons. CDR3 length equals 17 residues. The V gene is TRBV1, the J gene TRBJ2-7; the D call of TRBD2 is as the table states it, not checked on the DNA. TRBV1 is noted as a pseudogene. The sequence derives from a woman between 50 and 59 years old with active COVID-19. Sequencing used peripheral blood. The CDR3 bases are TGCACCAGCAGCCAAGATCCCCCGACTAGCGGGAACTACGAGCAGTACTTC. Protein: CTSSQDPPTSGNYEQYF.